This T cell receptor beta chain was identified in a study of cytomegalovirus exposure and HLA in healthy donors. Germline lookup yields CDR1 LGHNA and CDR2 YSLEER. Trimming stripped 4 bases from V and 4 bases from J, with 10 bases between. The CDR3 length is 13 residues. Primers for the PCR totalled 60 Vbeta and 13 Jbeta. Generated by immunoSEQ multiplex PCR, the TCRdb table keeps only in-frame clones and is missing some. The profile shows 130,000 or so clones, around four fifths of them singletons. Turning to this clone: Antigen specificity is unknown.

Healthy bone marrow donors made up the donor group. Findings and caveats of the study: A later analysis, which compared TCR beta chains of equal frequency, found the HLA-associated ones more clonally expanded. HLA-A and HLA-B allele assignments for most subjects were reportedly predicted accurately using TCR beta sequences. A later analysis associated 15,000 or so TCR beta sequences with HLA alleles at a 0.05 false discovery rate.

The chain carries TRBV4-3 and TRBJ2-5; perhaps TRBD1 as D (5 bases). The sample taken for sequencing was PBMCs. This receptor was obtained from a man aged 30 to 39 in good health and CMV-seronegative. The CDR3 DNA is TGCGCCAGCAGCCTAGGGGATGGAGAGACCCAGTACTTC. Protein sequence: CASSLGDGETQYF.